What follows describes a single T cell receptor beta chain. The record originates from a study of blood T cell repertoires in COVID-19. Study as a whole: Acute and convalescent COVID-19 specimens originated in the United States, Italy and Spain. In each case, the material was cDNA or gDNA derived from T cells, B-cell-depleted T cells, or PBMCs.

This CDR3 is built from 15 residues. Germline CDR1 is SGDLS and CDR2 is YYNGEE. The V gene lost 0 bases and the J gene lost 1 base, with 10 bases spanning the gap. Methods used by the authors: Using reference gene primer amplification, nucleated cell counts were estimated. Assay used: immunoSEQ multiplex PCR; TCRdb lists only in-frame clones, some missing. V and J calls and clone size follow that table, whereas D and trimming were derived from the DNA. Among some 110,000 clones listed, roughly 86% were seen once. The specimen was peripheral blood. The TCR originated in a man aged 40-50 years with acute or convalescent COVID-19. The chain employs TRBV9 and TRBJ1-1; TRBD1 might be the D (5 bases). CDR3 region: CASSVALTENTEAFF. The CDR3 DNA reads TGTGCCAGCAGCGTAGCTTTGACAGAGAACACTGAAGCTTTCTTT.